This entry concerns a single TCR beta chain. This entry comes from a study of cytomegalovirus exposure and HLA in healthy donors. Trimming took off 4 bases at V and 5 bases at J, with 14 bases between the two ends. Looked up from germline, CDR1 is KGHSH and CDR2 is LQKENI. The CDR3 contains 15 residues. The PCR contained 60 Vbeta and 13 Jbeta primers. Data came from immunoSEQ multiplex PCR; TCRdb stores just in-frame clones and leaves some out. The sample carries 93,000 or so clones, approximately 72% recorded once. J is TRBJ2-2 and V is TRBV18, with a weak D call TRBD1 (5 bases). Material for sequencing was PBMCs. This TCR was recovered from a woman aged 45-65 years in good health and CMV-seronegative. DNA for the CDR3: TGTGCCAGCTCACAGGGGTGGTTGAAGACCGGGGAGCTGTTTTTT. This codes for CASSQGWLKTGELFF.